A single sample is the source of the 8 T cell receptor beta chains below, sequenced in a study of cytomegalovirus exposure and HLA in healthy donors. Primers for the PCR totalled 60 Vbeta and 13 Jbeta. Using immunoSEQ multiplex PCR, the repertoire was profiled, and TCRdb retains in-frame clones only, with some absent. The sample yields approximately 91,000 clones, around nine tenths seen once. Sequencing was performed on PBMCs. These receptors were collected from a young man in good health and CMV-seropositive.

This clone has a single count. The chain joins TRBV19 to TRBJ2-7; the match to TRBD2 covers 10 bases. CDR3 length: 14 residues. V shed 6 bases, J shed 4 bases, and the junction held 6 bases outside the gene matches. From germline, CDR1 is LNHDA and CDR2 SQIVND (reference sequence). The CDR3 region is CASSQGTSVYEQYF. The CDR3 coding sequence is TGTGCCAGTAGCCAAGGGACTAGCGTATACGAGCAGTACTTC.

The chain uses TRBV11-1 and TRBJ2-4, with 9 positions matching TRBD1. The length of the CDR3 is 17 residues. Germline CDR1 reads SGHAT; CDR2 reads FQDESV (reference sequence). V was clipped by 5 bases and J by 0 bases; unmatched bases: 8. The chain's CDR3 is CASSRGGDREAKNIQYF. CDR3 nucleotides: TGTGCCAGCAGCCGAGGGGGGGACAGGGAAGCCAAAAACATTCAGTACTTC. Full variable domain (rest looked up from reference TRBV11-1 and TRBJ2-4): EAEVAQSPRYKITEKSQAVAFWCDPISGHATLYWYRQILGQGPELLVQFQDESVVDDSQLPKDRFSAERLKGVDSTLKIQPAELGDSAMYLCASSRGGDREAKNIQYFGAGTRLSVL.

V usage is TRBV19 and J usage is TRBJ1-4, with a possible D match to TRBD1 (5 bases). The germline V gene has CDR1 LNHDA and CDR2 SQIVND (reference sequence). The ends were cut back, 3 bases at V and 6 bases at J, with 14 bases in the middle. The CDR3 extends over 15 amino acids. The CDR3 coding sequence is TGTGCCAGTAGTATGGGACGGGGGATTGATGAAAAACTGTTTTTT. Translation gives CASSMGRGIDEKLFF.

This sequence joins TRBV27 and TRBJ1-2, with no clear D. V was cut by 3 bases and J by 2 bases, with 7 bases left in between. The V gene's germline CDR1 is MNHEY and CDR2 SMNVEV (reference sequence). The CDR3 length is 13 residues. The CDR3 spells CASSFTQNYGYTF. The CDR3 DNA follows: TGTGCCAGCAGTTTCACACAGAACTATGGCTACACCTTC.

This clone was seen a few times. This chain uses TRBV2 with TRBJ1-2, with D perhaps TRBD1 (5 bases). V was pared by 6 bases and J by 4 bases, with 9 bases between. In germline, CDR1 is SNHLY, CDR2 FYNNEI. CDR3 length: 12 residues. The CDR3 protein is CASREGFYGYTF. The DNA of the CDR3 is TGTGCCAGCAGGGAGGGGTTCTATGGCTACACCTTC.

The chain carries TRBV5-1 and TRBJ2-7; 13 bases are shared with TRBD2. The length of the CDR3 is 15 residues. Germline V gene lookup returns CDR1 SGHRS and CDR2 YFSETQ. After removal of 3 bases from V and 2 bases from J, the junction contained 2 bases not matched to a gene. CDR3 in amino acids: CASSSGLAGPYEQYF. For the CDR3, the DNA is TGCGCCAGCAGCTCGGGACTAGCGGGACCCTACGAGCAGTACTTC. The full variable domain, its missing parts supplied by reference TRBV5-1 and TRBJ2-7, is KAGVTQTPRYLIKTRGQQVTLSCSPISGHRSVSWYQQTPGQGLQFLFEYFSETQRNKGNFPGRFSGRQFSNSRSEMNVSTLELGDSALYLCASSSGLAGPYEQYFGPGTRLTVT.

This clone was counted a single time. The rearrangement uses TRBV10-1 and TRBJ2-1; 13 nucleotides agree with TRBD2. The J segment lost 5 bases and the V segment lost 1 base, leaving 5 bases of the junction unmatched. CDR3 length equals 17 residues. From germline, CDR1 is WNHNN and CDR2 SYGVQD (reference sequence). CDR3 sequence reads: CASSEYRGTSGNNEQFF. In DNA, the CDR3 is TGCGCCAGCAGTGAGTATAGAGGGACTAGCGGGAACAATGAGCAGTTCTTC.

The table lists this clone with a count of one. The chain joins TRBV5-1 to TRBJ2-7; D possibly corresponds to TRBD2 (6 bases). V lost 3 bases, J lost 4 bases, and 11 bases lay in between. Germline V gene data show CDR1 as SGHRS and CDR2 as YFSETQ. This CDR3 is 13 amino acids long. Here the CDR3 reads CASSYGSGYEQYF. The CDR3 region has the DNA TGCGCCAGCAGCTACGGTAGCGGATACGAGCAGTACTTC. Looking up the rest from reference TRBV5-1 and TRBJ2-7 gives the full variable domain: KAGVTQTPRYLIKTRGQQVTLSCSPISGHRSVSWYQQTPGQGLQFLFEYFSETQRNKGNFPGRFSGRQFSNSRSEMNVSTLELGDSALYLCASSYGSGYEQYFGPGTRLTVT.